One and the same sample provided the 8 T cell receptor beta chains below, sequenced in a study of T cell responses to AZD1222 COVID-19 vaccine. Sequenced by immunoSEQ multiplex PCR; TCRdb stores in-frame clones only, minus some. The sample carries 130,000 or so clones, around 89% recorded once. The specimen was peripheral blood, collected on day 0 of AZD1222 vaccination. The origin of the receptors is an adult in good health.

V and J are TRBV2 and TRBJ1-4; TRBD1 is a possible D gene (5 bases). The CDR3 loop spans 14 amino acids. Germline lookup yields CDR1 SNHLY and CDR2 FYNNEI. Deletions cut 6 bases from V and 3 bases from J, with 11 bases between. The CDR3 region is CASRAGSANEKLFF. CDR3 DNA sequence: TGTGCCAGCAGGGCAGGGTCGGCTAATGAAAAACTGTTTTTT.

This chain uses TRBV28 with TRBJ2-2; a weak D match, TRBD2 (6 bases). Germline CDR1 reads MDHEN; CDR2 reads SYDVKM. Trimming took 10 bases from V and 2 from J, leaving 11 bases between them. The CDR3 totals 13 residues. The CDR3 nucleotides are TGTGCCACTCGGCGGGGCAACACCGGGGAGCTGTTTTTT. Translation gives CATRRGNTGELFF.

This clone has only one observation. The rearrangement uses TRBV6-2 or TRBV6-3 and TRBJ1-5, with D possibly matching TRBD1 (5 bases). V lost 4 bases, J lost 2 bases, and 15 bases lay in between. The CDR3 is made up of 16 amino acids. The germline gives CDR1 MNHEY, CDR2 SVGEGT. The CDR3 DNA sequence: TGTGCCAGCAGTTTTGCCGGGACGGGGCGCAATCAGCCCCAGCATTTT. Encoded protein: CASSFAGTGRNQPQHF.

This sequence joins TRBV13 and TRBJ2-5; TRBD2 agrees at 7 bases. Germline V gives CDR1 PRHDT, CDR2 FYEKMQ (reference sequence). J was trimmed by 4 bases and V by 4 bases; bases with no gene match: 6. The length of the CDR3 is 14 residues. The CDR3 nucleotides read TGTGCCAGCAGCTCCCGACTAGCAGGAGAGACCCAGTACTTC. It specifies CASSSRLAGETQYF.

CDR3 loop: CSVDGQNSYNEQFF. The CDR3 DNA follows: TGCAGCGTTGATGGACAGAACTCCTACAATGAGCAGTTCTTC. V usage is TRBV29-1 and J usage is TRBJ2-1; a possible D gene is TRBD1 (6 bases). This CDR3 spans 14 amino acids. Germline values: CDR1 SQVTM, CDR2 ANQGSEA. Trimming left V 3 bases short and J 0 bases short, with 9 bases between.

This chain joins TRBV5-1 and TRBJ2-3; no definite D call. The CDR3 sequence is 13 residues long. The V and J ends lost 3 bases and 14 bases respectively, with 19 bases between them. The germline V gene encodes CDR1 SGHRS and CDR2 YFSETQ. The CDR3 loop reads CASSSAESLTPYF. The CDR3 coding sequence is TGCGCCAGCAGCTCGGCCGAATCGTTAACACCGTATTTT.

The chain uses TRBV9 and TRBJ2-1; D is perhaps TRBD1 or TRBD2 (5 bases each). CDR1 SGDLS and CDR2 YYNGEE come from the germline V gene. The CDR3 is made up of 15 amino acids. The V and J ends lost 1 base and 6 bases respectively, with 14 bases between them. CDR3 coding DNA: TGTGCCAGCAGCGTATGGGGGTCCCCATCCAATGAGCAGTTCTTC. It specifies CASSVWGSPSNEQFF.

This chain joins TRBV4-3 and TRBJ1-6, with D perhaps TRBD1 (5 bases). Trimming took 3 bases from V and 7 from J, leaving 13 bases between them. The CDR3 extends over 15 amino acids. The germline V gene has CDR1 LGHNA and CDR2 YSLEER. The CDR3: CASSQEWGGNSPLHF. In nucleotides, the CDR3 is TGCGCCAGCAGCCAGGAGTGGGGCGGCAATTCACCCCTCCACTTT.